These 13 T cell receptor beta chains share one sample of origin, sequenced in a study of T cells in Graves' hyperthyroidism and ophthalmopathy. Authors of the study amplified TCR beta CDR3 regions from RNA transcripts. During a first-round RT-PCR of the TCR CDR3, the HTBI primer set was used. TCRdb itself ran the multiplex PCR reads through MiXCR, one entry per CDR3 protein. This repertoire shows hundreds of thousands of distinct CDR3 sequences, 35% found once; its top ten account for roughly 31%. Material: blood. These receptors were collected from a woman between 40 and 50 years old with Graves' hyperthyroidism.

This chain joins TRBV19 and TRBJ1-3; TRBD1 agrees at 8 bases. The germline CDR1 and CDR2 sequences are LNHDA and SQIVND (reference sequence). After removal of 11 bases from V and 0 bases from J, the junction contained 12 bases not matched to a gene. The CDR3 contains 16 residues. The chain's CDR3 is CAGKEQGASSGNTIYF. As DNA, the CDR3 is TGTGCCGGCAAAGAGCAGGGGGCGAGCTCTGGAAACACCATATATTTT.

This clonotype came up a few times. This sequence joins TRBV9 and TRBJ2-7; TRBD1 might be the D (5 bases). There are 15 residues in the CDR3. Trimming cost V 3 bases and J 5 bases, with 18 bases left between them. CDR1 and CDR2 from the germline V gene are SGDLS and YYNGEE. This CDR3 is CASSERGYLLDEQYF. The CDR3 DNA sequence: TGTGCCAGCAGCGAAAGGGGATACCTTTTGGACGAGCAGTACTTC. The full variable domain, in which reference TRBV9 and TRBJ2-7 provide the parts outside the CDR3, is DSGVTQTPKHLITATGQRVTLRCSPRSGDLSVYWYQQSLDQGLQFLIQYYNGEERAKGNILERFSAQQFPDLHSELNLSSLELGDSALYFCASSERGYLLDEQYFGPGTRLTVT.

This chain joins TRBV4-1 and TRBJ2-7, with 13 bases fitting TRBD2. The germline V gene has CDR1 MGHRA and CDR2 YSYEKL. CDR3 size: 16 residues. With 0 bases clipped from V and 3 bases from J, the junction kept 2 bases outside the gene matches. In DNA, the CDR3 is TGCGCCAGCAGCCAAGAGGGACTAGCGGGAATCTACGAGCAGTACTTC. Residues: CASSQEGLAGIYEQYF.

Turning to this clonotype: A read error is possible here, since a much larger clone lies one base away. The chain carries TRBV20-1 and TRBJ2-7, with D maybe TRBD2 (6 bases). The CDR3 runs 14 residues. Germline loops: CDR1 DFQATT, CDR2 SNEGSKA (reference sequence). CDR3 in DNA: TGCAGTGCTGCGGGGACGGGGAGCTCCTCCGAGCAGTACTTC. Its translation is CSAAGTGSSSEQYF.

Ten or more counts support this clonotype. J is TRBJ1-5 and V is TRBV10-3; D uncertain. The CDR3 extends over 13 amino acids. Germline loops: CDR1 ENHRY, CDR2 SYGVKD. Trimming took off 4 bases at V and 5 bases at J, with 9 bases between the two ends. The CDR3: CAISGTEDQPQHF. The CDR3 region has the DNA TGTGCCATCAGTGGCACGGAAGATCAGCCCCAGCATTTT.

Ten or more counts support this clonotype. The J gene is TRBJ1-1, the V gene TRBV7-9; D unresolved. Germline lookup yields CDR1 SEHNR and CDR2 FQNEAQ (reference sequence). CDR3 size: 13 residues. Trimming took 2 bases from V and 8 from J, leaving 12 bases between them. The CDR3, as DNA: TGTGCCAGCAGCTTACACGGGAACCTGGAAGCTTTCTTT. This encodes CASSLHGNLEAFF.

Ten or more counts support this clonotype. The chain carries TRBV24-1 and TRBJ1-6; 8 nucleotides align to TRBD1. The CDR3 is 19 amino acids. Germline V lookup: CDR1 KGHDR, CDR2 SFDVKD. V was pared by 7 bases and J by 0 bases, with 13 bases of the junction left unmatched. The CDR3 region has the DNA TGTGCCACCAGGGCGGGGTATACAGGGGGTAGCTCCTATAATTCACCCCTCCACTTT. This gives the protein CATRAGYTGGSSYNSPLHF.

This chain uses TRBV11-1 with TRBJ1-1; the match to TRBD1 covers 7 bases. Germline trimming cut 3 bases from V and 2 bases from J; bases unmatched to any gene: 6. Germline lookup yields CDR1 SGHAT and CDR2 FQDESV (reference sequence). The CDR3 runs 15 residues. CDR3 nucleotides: TGTGCCAGCAGCTTGTTACAGGGGAGCAACACTGAAGCTTTCTTT. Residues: CASSLLQGSNTEAFF.

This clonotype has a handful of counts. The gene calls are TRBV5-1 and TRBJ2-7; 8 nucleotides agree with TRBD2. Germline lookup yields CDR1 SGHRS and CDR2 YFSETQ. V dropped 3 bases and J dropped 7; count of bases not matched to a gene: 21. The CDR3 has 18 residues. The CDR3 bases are TGCGCCAGCAGCTACCTTCCCCAGTCCGGGACTAGTGACGGTGAGCAGTACTTC. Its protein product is CASSYLPQSGTSDGEQYF.

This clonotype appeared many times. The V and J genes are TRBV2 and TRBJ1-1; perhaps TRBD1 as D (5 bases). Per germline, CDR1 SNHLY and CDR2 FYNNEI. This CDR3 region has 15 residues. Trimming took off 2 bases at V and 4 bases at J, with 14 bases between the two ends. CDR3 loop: CASSESRWGGTEAFF. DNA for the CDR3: TGTGCCAGCAGTGAAAGTCGATGGGGGGGCACTGAAGCTTTCTTT. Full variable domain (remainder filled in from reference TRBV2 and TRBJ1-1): EPEVTQTPSHQVTQMGQEVILRCVPISNHLYFYWYRQILGQKVEFLVSFYNNEISEKSEIFDDQFSVERPDGSNFTLKIRSTKLEDSAMYFCASSESRWGGTEAFFGQGTRLTVV.

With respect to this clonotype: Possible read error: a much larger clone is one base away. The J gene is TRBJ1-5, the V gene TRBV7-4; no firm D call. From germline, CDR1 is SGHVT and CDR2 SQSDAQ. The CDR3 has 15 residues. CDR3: CASSGSPYSNQPRHF. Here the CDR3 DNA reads TGTGCCAGCAGCGGGTCCCCGTATAGCAATCAGCCCCGGCATTTT. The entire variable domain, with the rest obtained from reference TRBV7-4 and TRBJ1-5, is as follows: GAGVSQSPRYKVAKRGRDVALRCDSISGHVTLYWYRQTLGQGSEVLTYSQSDAQRDKSGRPSGRFSAERPERSVSTLKIQRTEQGDSAVYLCASSGSPYSNQPRHFGDGTRLSIL.

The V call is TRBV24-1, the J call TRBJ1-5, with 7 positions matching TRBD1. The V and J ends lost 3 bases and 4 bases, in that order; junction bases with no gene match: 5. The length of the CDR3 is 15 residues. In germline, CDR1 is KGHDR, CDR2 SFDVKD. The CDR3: CATSDTGTVNQPQHF. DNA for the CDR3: TGTGCCACCAGTGATACCGGGACAGTAAATCAGCCCCAGCATTTT.

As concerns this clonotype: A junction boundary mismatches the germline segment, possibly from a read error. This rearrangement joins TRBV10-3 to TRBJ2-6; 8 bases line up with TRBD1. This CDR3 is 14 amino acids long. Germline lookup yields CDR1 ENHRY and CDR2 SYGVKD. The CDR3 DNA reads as TGTGCCATCAGTCGGTCTCAGGGGGCGAACGTCCTGACTTTC. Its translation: CAISRSQGANVLTF.